The TCR beta chain described here comes from a study of OX40 agonist ivuxolimab in advanced cancers. Whole-study context: Across the patients, intravenous ivuxolimab was delivered every 2 weeks at 0.01 to 10 mg/kg.

Germline CDR1 and CDR2: MNHNS and SASEGT. V lost 2 bases, J lost 3 bases, and 13 bases lay in between. This CDR3 spans 16 amino acids. Study conclusions and caveats: Circulating CD4+ and CD8+ T cells showed clonal expansion by week 6 at 0.1 to 3.0 mg/kg.

Method: immunoSEQ multiplex PCR; TCRdb's copy keeps in-frame clones and lacks some. The sample consists of approximately 49,000 clones, about 85% of them appearing once. As concerns this clone: Its antigen is currently unknown.

This receptor was taken from an adult with an advanced solid tumor such as melanoma, head and neck, liver or kidney cancer. The chain carries TRBV6-1 and TRBJ1-4; D may be TRBD1 (6 bases). The material was CD4+ or CD8+ T cells sorted from blood, obtained in a trial of the OX40 agonist ivuxolimab. CDR3 region: CASSEWGAFANEKLFF. The CDR3 DNA is TGTGCCAGCAGTGAATGGGGGGCGTTTGCTAATGAAAAACTGTTTTTT.